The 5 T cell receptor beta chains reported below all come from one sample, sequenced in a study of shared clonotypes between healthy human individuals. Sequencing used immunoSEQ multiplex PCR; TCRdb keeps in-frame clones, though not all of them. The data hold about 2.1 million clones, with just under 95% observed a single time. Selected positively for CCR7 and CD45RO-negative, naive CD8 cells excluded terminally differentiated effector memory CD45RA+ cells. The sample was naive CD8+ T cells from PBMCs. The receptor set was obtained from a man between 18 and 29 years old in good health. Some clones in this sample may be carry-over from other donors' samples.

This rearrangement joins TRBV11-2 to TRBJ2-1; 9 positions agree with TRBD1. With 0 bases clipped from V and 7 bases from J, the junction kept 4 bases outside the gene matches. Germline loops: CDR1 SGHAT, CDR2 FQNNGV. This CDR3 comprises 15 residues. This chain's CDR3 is CASSLDATGGNEQFF. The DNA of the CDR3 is TGTGCCAGCAGCTTAGATGCGACAGGGGGAAATGAGCAGTTCTTC. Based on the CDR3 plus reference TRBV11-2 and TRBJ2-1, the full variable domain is EAGVAQSPRYKIIEKRQSVAFWCNPISGHATLYWYQQILGQGPKLLIQFQNNGVVDDSQLPKDRFSAERLKGVDSTLKIQPAKLEDSAVYLCASSLDATGGNEQFFGPGTRLTVL.

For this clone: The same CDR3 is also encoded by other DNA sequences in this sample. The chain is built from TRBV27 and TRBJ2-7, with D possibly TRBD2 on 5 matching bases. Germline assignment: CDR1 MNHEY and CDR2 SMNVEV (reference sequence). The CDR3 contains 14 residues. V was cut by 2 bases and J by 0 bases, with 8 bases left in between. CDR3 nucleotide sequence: TGTGCCAGCAGTTTAGAGGGCAGCTCCTACGAGCAGTACTTC. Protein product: CASSLEGSSYEQYF.

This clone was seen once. The CDR3 protein is CASSWGDAGETSYEQYF. The CDR3 nucleotides read TGTGCCAGCAGCTGGGGGGACGCGGGAGAGACATCCTACGAGCAGTACTTC. V is TRBV13 and J is TRBJ2-7, with TRBD2 matching 7 bases. J lost 1 base, V lost 4 bases, and 13 bases had no gene match. There are 17 residues in the CDR3. The germline V gene encodes CDR1 PRHDT and CDR2 FYEKMQ (reference sequence).

The CDR3 loop is CATSAVGQGWETQYF. The CDR3 region has the DNA TGTGCCACATCGGCTGTCGGACAGGGCTGGGAGACCCAGTACTTC. The chain is built from TRBV10-3 and TRBJ2-5; 8 bases match TRBD1. The CDR3 is made up of 15 amino acids. Germline V lookup: CDR1 ENHRY, CDR2 SYGVKD. After removal of 10 bases from V and 5 bases from J, the junction contained 15 bases not matched to a gene.

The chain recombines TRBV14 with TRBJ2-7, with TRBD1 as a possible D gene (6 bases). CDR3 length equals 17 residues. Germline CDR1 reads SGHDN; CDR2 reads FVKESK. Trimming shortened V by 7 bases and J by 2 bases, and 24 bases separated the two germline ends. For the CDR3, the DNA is TGTGCCAGCACCATCCTAAGCGGACAGCCGAACCCCTACGAGCAGTACTTC. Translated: CASTILSGQPNPYEQYF.